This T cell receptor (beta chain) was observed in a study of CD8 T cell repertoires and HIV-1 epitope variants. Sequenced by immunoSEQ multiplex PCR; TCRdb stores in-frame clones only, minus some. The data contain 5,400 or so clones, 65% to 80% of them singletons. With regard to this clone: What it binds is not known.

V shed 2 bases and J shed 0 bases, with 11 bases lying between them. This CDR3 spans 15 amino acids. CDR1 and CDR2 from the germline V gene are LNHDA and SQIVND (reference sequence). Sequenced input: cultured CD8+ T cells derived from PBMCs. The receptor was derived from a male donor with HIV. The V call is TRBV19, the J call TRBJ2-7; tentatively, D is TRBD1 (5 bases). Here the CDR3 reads CASSIYLQGSYEQYF. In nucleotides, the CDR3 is TGTGCCAGTAGTATATATCTTCAGGGCTCCTACGAGCAGTACTTC.